One and the same sample provided the 21 T cell receptor beta chains below, sequenced in a study of graft-versus-host responses after intestinal transplantation. These TCRs' antigens remain unknown. Method: immunoSEQ multiplex PCR; TCRdb's copy keeps in-frame clones and lacks some. The table includes 95,000 to 150,000 clones, approximately 95% detected once. Sample: unstimulated CD8+ T cells sorted from spleen or lymph node cells, taken before intestinal transplant. The source of these receptors is a human donor who received an intestinal transplant.

The chain links TRBV9 to TRBJ2-3; TRBD2 agrees at 9 bases. CDR3 length: 17 residues. Germline-derived CDR1 and CDR2 are SGDLS and YYNGEE. V lost 0 bases, J lost 2 bases, and 7 bases stayed unmatched. CDR3 sequence reads: CASSVVASGTTTDTQYF. For the CDR3, the DNA is TGTGCCAGCAGCGTAGTGGCTAGCGGGACCACCACAGATACGCAGTATTTT.

This rearrangement joins TRBV5-1 to TRBJ2-1; 7 bases line up with TRBD1. This CDR3 has 17 residues. V lost 4 bases to trimming and J lost 0 bases; unmatched junction nucleotides: 10. CDR1 and CDR2 from the germline V gene are SGHRS and YFSETQ. In nucleotides, the CDR3 is TGCGCCAGCAGCGGCAGAGGGACAGAGGGCTCCTACAATGAGCAGTTCTTC. Translation gives CASSGRGTEGSYNEQFF.

This chain joins TRBV28 and TRBJ2-3; D possibly corresponds to TRBD1 (5 bases). Germline loops: CDR1 MDHEN, CDR2 SYDVKM. V was trimmed by 1 base and J by 0 bases, leaving 11 bases between them. The CDR3 consists of 16 residues. The CDR3 DNA reads TGTGCCAGCAGTTTATTAGCAGGGATGAGCACAGATACGCAGTATTTT. It yields the protein CASSLLAGMSTDTQYF.

V is TRBV10-2 and J is TRBJ2-2, with D perhaps matching TRBD1 or TRBD2 (5 bases each). Trimming left V 8 bases short and J 0 bases short, with 7 bases between. Germline V lookup: CDR1 WSHSY, CDR2 SAAADI. The CDR3 loop spans 13 amino acids. The CDR3 is CASGTSNTGELFF. In DNA, the CDR3 is TGCGCCAGCGGGACGTCGAACACCGGGGAGCTGTTTTTT.

The chain is built from TRBV15 and TRBJ2-3; the D call may be TRBD1 or TRBD2 (5 bases each). The CDR3 extends over 13 amino acids. Germline CDR1 reads LNHNV; CDR2 reads YYDKDF (reference sequence). The germline V and J ends were trimmed by 3 bases and 6 bases, with 10 bases remaining between them. Written as DNA, the CDR3 is TGTGCCACCAGCAGTGGGGGAGCCGATACGCAGTATTTT. Its protein is CATSSGGADTQYF.

V gene TRBV7-2 combines with J gene TRBJ2-4, with TRBD2 identical over 9 bases. The CDR3 is made up of 19 amino acids. Germline CDR1 reads SGHTA; CDR2 reads FQGNSA. Losses at the gene ends were 5 bases for V and 11 bases for J; bases not matched to a gene: 25. The CDR3 sequence is CASSLPGRESGGQGRLQYF. CDR3 DNA: TGTGCCAGCAGCCTACCAGGAAGGGAAAGCGGGGGGCAGGGTCGGCTTCAGTACTTC.

The genes are TRBV9 and TRBJ2-3; 8 nucleotides line up with TRBD2. This CDR3 region has 14 residues. Unmatched junction bases numbered 1, after V lost 4 bases and J lost 0 bases. Germline CDR1 and CDR2: SGDLS and YYNGEE. CDR3 sequence reads: CASSSSGSTDTQYF. The DNA for the CDR3 is TGTGCCAGCAGCTCTAGCGGGAGCACAGATACGCAGTATTTT. Variable domain in full (rest from reference TRBV9 and TRBJ2-3): DSGVTQTPKHLITATGQRVTLRCSPRSGDLSVYWYQQSLDQGLQFLIQYYNGEERAKGNILERFSAQQFPDLHSELNLSSLELGDSALYFCASSSSGSTDTQYFGPGTRLTVL.

About this clone itself: Within the sample, other DNA sequences also encode this same CDR3. The CDR3 DNA follows: TGTGCCAGCAGCGTCCTTACCACAGATACGCAGTATTTT. Encoded protein: CASSVLTTDTQYF. The chain recombines TRBV9 with TRBJ2-3, with D unresolved. Trimming shortened V by 2 bases and J by 2 bases, and 6 bases separated the two germline ends. This CDR3 contains 13 residues. Germline lookup yields CDR1 SGDLS and CDR2 YYNGEE.

The chain employs TRBV6-1 and TRBJ1-1, with a weak D call TRBD1 (5 bases). V was shortened by 6 bases and J by 0 bases, with 8 bases between the two germline ends. Germline values: CDR1 MNHNS, CDR2 SASEGT. The CDR3 spans 13 residues. The CDR3 sequence: CASSLGVNTEAFF. CDR3 nucleotides: TGTGCCAGCAGCCTGGGGGTGAACACTGAAGCTTTCTTT.

The chain joins TRBV5-6 to TRBJ2-7; D not resolved. V was pared by 4 bases and J by 6 bases, with 14 bases between. The germline gives CDR1 SGHDT, CDR2 YYEEEE. This CDR3 is built from 13 residues. The CDR3 coding sequence is TGTGCCAGCAGCCCCGTGAGTGGGGTCGAGCAGTACTTC. Translated, it gives CASSPVSGVEQYF.

The rearrangement joins TRBV28 to TRBJ2-5; no definite D call. Trimming left V 2 bases short and J 0 bases short, with 10 bases between. The CDR3 loop spans 15 amino acids. Germline-derived CDR1 and CDR2 are MDHEN and SYDVKM. CDR3: CASSLKGWYQETQYF. As DNA, the CDR3 is TGTGCCAGCAGTTTAAAGGGTTGGTACCAAGAGACCCAGTACTTC.

This clone has only one observation. The genes are TRBV7-9 and TRBJ1-1, with D perhaps matching TRBD1 (6 bases). Germline loops: CDR1 SEHNR, CDR2 FQNEAQ (reference sequence). V was shortened by 5 bases and J by 8 bases, with 15 bases between the two germline ends. CDR3 length equals 13 residues. The DNA for the CDR3 is TGTGCCAGCAGCGCCGAGGGGGGCACCGAAGCTTTCTTT. Its translation: CASSAEGGTEAFF.

The V and J genes are TRBV4-3 and TRBJ2-7; 8 positions agree with TRBD1. There are 15 residues in the CDR3. Germline V CDR1 and CDR2: LGHNA, YSLEER. The V segment lost 1 base and the J segment 3 bases; nucleotides outside the gene matches: 5. The CDR3 loop is CASSQGTGTSYEQYF. The CDR3 DNA reads as TGCGCCAGCAGCCAAGGGACAGGGACGAGCTACGAGCAGTACTTC.

The chain is built from TRBV4-3 and TRBJ1-5; D gene unclear. Germline CDR1 reads LGHNA; CDR2 reads YSLEER. V was cut by 0 bases and J by 2 bases, with 5 bases left in between. The CDR3 runs to 14 residues. CDR3 in DNA: TGCGCCAGCAGCCAAGATGTCGGCAATCAGCCCCAGCATTTT. Protein sequence: CASSQDVGNQPQHF.

The rearrangement links TRBV15 to TRBJ2-7; D is undetermined. CDR3 length: 14 residues. V lost 0 bases and J lost 0, with 6 bases in between. CDR1 and CDR2 (germline): LNHNV, YYDKDF (reference sequence). In nucleotides, the CDR3 is TGTGCCACCAGCAGAGATCAAGGCTCCTACGAGCAGTACTTC. Translated: CATSRDQGSYEQYF.

This chain links TRBV5-5 with TRBJ2-6; D might be TRBD1 (6 bases). Germline-derived CDR1 and CDR2 are SGHKS and YYEKEE (reference sequence). The CDR3 consists of 16 residues. V was trimmed by 4 bases and J by 0 bases, leaving 11 bases between them. This CDR3 is CASSKTGSSGANVLTF. CDR3 bases: TGTGCCAGCAGCAAAACAGGGAGCTCTGGGGCCAACGTCCTGACTTTC.

J is TRBJ2-2 and V is TRBV7-7, with 8 bases lining up with TRBD1. CDR1 and CDR2 (germline): SSHAT, FNYEAQ (reference sequence). With 2 bases clipped from V and 5 bases from J, the junction kept 4 bases outside the gene matches. This CDR3 has 15 amino acids. CDR3 in DNA: TGTGCCAGCAGCTTATTAACAGGGGGGACCGGGGAGCTGTTTTTT. The encoded protein is CASSLLTGGTGELFF.

This clone was counted once. The chain carries TRBV6-6 and TRBJ2-3; D is undetermined. V dropped 7 bases and J dropped 8 bases, with 16 bases sitting between them. This CDR3 contains 13 residues. The germline V gene has CDR1 MNHNY and CDR2 SVGAGI (reference sequence). CDR3 residues: CASTSSWAFTQYF. The CDR3 DNA sequence: TGTGCCAGCACCTCCTCCTGGGCATTTACGCAGTATTTT.

The chain employs TRBV5-4 and TRBJ2-1; D is perhaps TRBD2 (6 bases). This CDR3 has 14 residues. Germline V CDR1 and CDR2: SGHNT, YYREEE (reference sequence). V shed 3 bases and J shed 5 bases, with 12 bases lying between them. The CDR3 region is CASSWRGEDNEQFF. Here the CDR3 DNA reads TGTGCCAGCAGCTGGAGGGGAGAGGACAATGAGCAGTTCTTC.

This chain's CDR3 is CASSLVVRWGDAYAHGYTF. DNA for the CDR3: TGTGCCAGCAGCTTAGTCGTGAGATGGGGGGACGCCTATGCTCATGGCTACACCTTC. V and J are TRBV7-8 and TRBJ1-2; D possibly corresponds to TRBD1 (5 bases). Trimming cost V 1 base and J 6 bases, with 27 bases left between them. The CDR3 is made up of 19 amino acids. Germline V lookup: CDR1 SGHVS, CDR2 FQNEAQ.

The chain carries TRBV19 and TRBJ1-1; no firm D call. The V gene lost 3 bases and the J gene lost 6 bases, with 17 bases spanning the gap. Germline CDR1 reads LNHDA; CDR2 reads SQIVND (reference sequence). This CDR3 spans 15 amino acids. The CDR3: CASSIFWARAAEAFF. In nucleotides, the CDR3 is TGTGCCAGTAGTATTTTCTGGGCTCGCGCGGCTGAAGCTTTCTTT.